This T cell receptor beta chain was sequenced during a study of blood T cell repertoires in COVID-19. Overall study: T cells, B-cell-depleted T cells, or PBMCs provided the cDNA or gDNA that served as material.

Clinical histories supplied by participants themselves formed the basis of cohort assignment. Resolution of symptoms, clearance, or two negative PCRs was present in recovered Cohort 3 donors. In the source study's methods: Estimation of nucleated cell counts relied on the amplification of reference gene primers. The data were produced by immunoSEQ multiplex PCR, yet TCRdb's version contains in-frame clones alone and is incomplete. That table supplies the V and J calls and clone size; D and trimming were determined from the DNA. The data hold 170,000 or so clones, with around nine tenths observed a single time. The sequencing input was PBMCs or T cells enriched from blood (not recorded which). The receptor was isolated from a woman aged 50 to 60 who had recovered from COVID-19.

CDR3 residues: CASSRGTGRGTDTQYF. As DNA, the CDR3 is TGCGCCAGCAGCCGGGGGACAGGGAGAGGGACAGATACGCAGTATTTT. The chain is built from TRBV4-1 and TRBJ2-3; 9 nucleotides agree with TRBD1. The CDR3 runs 16 residues. The germline gives CDR1 MGHRA, CDR2 YSYEKL. The V segment lost 4 bases and the J segment 3 bases; nucleotides outside the gene matches: 8.